Shown below are 12 T cell receptor beta chains from a single sample sequenced in a study of CD8+CD57+ T cells in acquired aplastic anemia. CDR3 and TCR beta VDJ profiling relied on a genomic DNA template. Using its own MiXCR run on the reads, TCRdb lists one record per CDR3 protein. The sample consists of roughly 130,000 distinct CDR3 sequences, about 46% of them appearing once. Input material: sorted CD4+, CD8+, or CD8+CD57+ T cells (not recorded which) from PBMCs. These receptors were obtained from a human donor in good health, serving as a control.

V and J are TRBV19 and TRBJ1-1; 7 nucleotides agree with TRBD1. The germline CDR1 and CDR2 sequences are LNHDA and SQIVND (reference sequence). The CDR3 covers 12 residues. The J segment lost 10 bases and the V segment lost 5 bases, leaving 7 bases of the junction unmatched. The CDR3 sequence: CASSLDRRRAFF. In nucleotides, the CDR3 is TGTGCCAGTAGTTTGGACAGGAGGCGAGCTTTCTTT.

A remark on this clonotype: A much larger clone differs from this one at a single base, so this may be a read error. The chain carries TRBV3-1 and TRBJ2-5, with a possible D match to TRBD2 (5 bases). CDR1 LGHDT and CDR2 YNNKEL come from the germline V gene (reference sequence). CDR3 length equals 15 residues. CDR3 residues: CAGSQTRWTGETQYF. The CDR3 nucleotides are TGTGCCGGCAGCCAAACACGGTGGACGGGGGAGACCCAGTACTTC.

This sequence joins TRBV7-9 and TRBJ1-5; TRBD1 might be the D (6 bases). CDR3 length: 13 amino acids. The germline V gene encodes CDR1 SEHNR and CDR2 FQNEAQ (reference sequence). V lost 4 bases to trimming and J lost 6 bases, with 10 bases between them. The CDR3 nucleotides are TGTGCCAGCAGCTACAGGGATTTTCAGCCCCAGCATTTT. This codes for CASSYRDFQPQHF.

J is TRBJ1-5 and V is TRBV18, with 7 bases matching TRBD1. This CDR3 spans 17 amino acids. The germline V gene has CDR1 KGHSH and CDR2 LQKENI. V gave up 1 base and J gave up 0 bases; unmatched junction bases: 6. The CDR3 reads CASSPLGTVNSNQPQHF. Here the CDR3 DNA reads TGTGCCAGCTCACCACTAGGGACAGTTAATAGCAATCAGCCCCAGCATTTT.

About this clonotype: A read error may account for a junction end that differs from germline. This chain connects TRBV2 to TRBJ1-1; no clear D. CDR1 is SNHLY and CDR2 is FYNNEI in the germline V gene. The CDR3 runs 13 residues. The CDR3 spells CASRTGINTVAFF. The CDR3 DNA reads TGTGCCAGCAGGACGGGGATAAACACTGTAGCTTTCTTT.

The chain carries TRBV29-1 and TRBJ2-7; weak D call: TRBD2 (6 bases). V shed 6 bases and J shed 3 bases, with 18 bases lying between them. This CDR3 spans 14 amino acids. CDR1 is SQVTM, CDR2 ANQGSEA, per germline. CDR3 nucleotide sequence: TGCAGCGTAGAGGGCTATGCGGGGATCTACGAGCAGTACTTC. This sequence encodes CSVEGYAGIYEQYF.

This chain links TRBV12-3 or TRBV12-4 with TRBJ1-6, with 7 bases matching TRBD1. With V trimmed by 2 bases and J by 11 bases, 6 bases remained unmatched. The CDR3 sequence is 14 residues long. The CDR3 DNA follows: TGTGCCAGCAGTTTAAGACAGGGCATACCACCCCTCCACTTT. Amino acid sequence: CASSLRQGIPPLHF.

This clonotype was counted only a few times. A read error may produce the germline difference seen at one junction end. The V and J genes are TRBV9 and TRBJ2-5; D tentatively reads TRBD1 or TRBD2 (5 bases each). Germline CDR1 SGDLS, CDR2 YYNGEE. The CDR3 loop spans 14 amino acids. The CDR3 DNA is TGTACCAGCAGCGCCCCCGGGGCCCAGGAGACCCAGTACTTC. Translating gives CTSSAPGAQETQYF.

This clonotype was recorded a few times. The chain links TRBV6-1 to TRBJ1-5, with a tentative D call TRBD1 (6 bases). V was clipped by 7 bases and J by 0 bases, with 16 bases between them. Germline CDR1 MNHNS, CDR2 SASEGT. The CDR3 has 16 amino acids. CDR3 region: CASTPGGGPSNQPQHF. The CDR3 coding sequence is TGTGCCAGCACACCCGGGGGGGGGCCTAGCAATCAGCCCCAGCATTTT.

This clonotype occurred many times. The chain combines TRBV20-1 with TRBJ1-5; perhaps TRBD1 as D (5 bases). The CDR3 loop spans 14 amino acids. Trimming stripped 7 bases from V and 0 bases from J, with 13 bases between. Germline values: CDR1 DFQATT, CDR2 SNEGSKA (reference sequence). The CDR3 DNA sequence: TGCAGTGAAGCAACAGGTTTTAGCAATCAGCCCCAGCATTTT. Its translation is CSEATGFSNQPQHF.

In this sample, this clonotype turned up many times. CDR3 bases: TGTGCCAGCAGTTACCTACGCCGGTGGTTTTATAATTCACCCCTCCACTTT. Amino acids: CASSYLRRWFYNSPLHF. This sequence joins TRBV6-5 and TRBJ1-6; D unclear. CDR1 is MNHEY, CDR2 SVGAGI, per germline. The V end lost 2 bases, the J end lost 4 bases, and 15 bases lay between the germline ends. The CDR3 is 17 residues long.

This clonotype appeared a few times. The chain carries TRBV20-1 and TRBJ2-1; D ambiguous. Trimming left V 1 base short and J 5 bases short, with 6 bases between. The CDR3 extends over 12 amino acids. Per the germline V gene, CDR1 is DFQATT and CDR2 is SNEGSKA (reference sequence). The CDR3 DNA reads TGCAGTGCTAGAGCGCAAGACAATGAGCAGTTCTTC. It encodes CSARAQDNEQFF.